Presented here are 22 T cell receptor beta chains from one specimen sequenced in a study of read filtering for tumor transcriptome and immune sequencing. Molecular barcoded adaptors covering alpha/delta and beta/gamma chains were used on around 400 ng RNA. MiXCR, applied by TCRdb to the reads, yields one record per CDR3 protein. The profile shows approximately 140,000 distinct CDR3 sequences, about 13% of them singletons. The sample taken for sequencing was a population of CD138-negative cells sorted from bone marrow. Receptors originate from a donor at least 40 years old with multiple myeloma.

This clonotype was counted at least ten times. The V call is TRBV7-9, the J call TRBJ2-2, with 8 positions matching TRBD2. V was clipped by 10 bases and J by 2 bases; unmatched bases: 6. Germline V CDR1 and CDR2: SEHNR, FQNEAQ (reference sequence). The CDR3 length is 14 residues. The CDR3 region has the DNA TGTGCCACCCGGACTAGCCTTAACACCGGGGAGCTGTTTTTT. Its translation: CATRTSLNTGELFF.

As concerns this clonotype: This may stem from a read error, because a much larger clone lies one nucleotide away. This chain uses TRBV21-1 with TRBJ2-7; TRBD2 is taken as the D call from the table, unchecked against the DNA. TRBV21-1 is labeled a pseudogene. The CDR3 sequence is 14 residues long. This chain's CDR3 is CASPLEGYSYGQYF. Here the CDR3 DNA reads TGTGCCAGCCCTTTGGAGGGTTACTCCTACGGGCAGTACTTC.

This clonotype was counted many times. The chain recombines TRBV20-1 with TRBJ2-3, with 10 bases lining up with TRBD2. This CDR3 contains 16 residues. V was clipped by 3 bases and J by 3 bases; unmatched bases: 9. CDR1 is DFQATT, CDR2 SNEGSKA, per germline (reference sequence). In DNA form, the CDR3 reads TGCAGTGCTAGGGCAGGACTAGCGGAAAGGACAGATACGCAGTATTTT. Protein product: CSARAGLAERTDTQYF.

This clonotype has a count of ten or more. The gene calls are TRBV18 and TRBJ2-1, with D possibly being TRBD1 (6 bases). Per germline, CDR1 KGHSH and CDR2 LQKENI. The CDR3 is made up of 15 amino acids. Trimming stripped 1 base from V and 9 bases from J, with 16 bases between. The CDR3 protein is CASSPREGVGAEQFF. CDR3 in DNA: TGTGCCAGCTCACCACGCGAGGGGGTCGGCGCTGAGCAGTTCTTC.

This clonotype was recorded at least ten times. The chain employs TRBV4-2 and TRBJ2-5; D is perhaps TRBD2 (5 bases). The V gene lost 1 base and the J gene lost 1 base, with 10 bases spanning the gap. The CDR3 runs to 15 residues. Germline lookup yields CDR1 LGHNA and CDR2 YNFKEQ. Written as DNA, the CDR3 is TGTGCCAGCAGCCAAGTTGGGGAGCTCCAAGAGACCCAGTACTTC. Protein: CASSQVGELQETQYF.

The chain carries TRBV5-5 and TRBJ2-5, with 7 bases aligning to TRBD2. This CDR3 region has 16 residues. Trimming at V came to 0 bases and at J to 6 bases, leaving 11 bases not matched to a gene. CDR1 SGHKS and CDR2 YYEKEE come from the germline V gene (reference sequence). CDR3 in amino acids: CASSLVGGSPQQTQYF. CDR3 sequence (DNA): TGTGCCAGCAGCTTGGTTGGCGGGAGCCCTCAACAGACCCAGTACTTC.

This clonotype has at least ten counts. The chain carries TRBV7-3 and TRBJ2-1; D might be TRBD1 (5 bases). The CDR3 has 13 amino acids. The V gene lost 4 bases and the J gene lost 9 bases, with 13 bases spanning the gap. Germline-derived CDR1 and CDR2 are SGHTA and FQGTGA. DNA for the CDR3: TGTGCCAGCAGCTGGGGCGCTGGGGTTGAGCAGTTCTTC. It encodes CASSWGAGVEQFF.

The chain has TRBV20-1 and TRBJ2-3; D ambiguous. Germline-derived CDR1 and CDR2 are DFQATT and SNEGSKA (reference sequence). The CDR3 is made up of 16 amino acids. V was cut by 0 bases and J by 3 bases, with 16 bases left in between. CDR3 bases: TGCAGTGCTAGAGAGATGGCTTTTAGCACGACAGATACGCAGTATTTT. Translated: CSAREMAFSTTDTQYF.

This clonotype was detected only a few times. This chain connects TRBV21-1 to TRBJ2-7; no check of the table's D call, TRBD1, against the DNA was made. TRBV21-1 is termed a pseudogene. The CDR3 sequence is 14 residues long. CDR3 bases: TGTGCCAGCAGGAAAGCTGGGGCGGAATACGAGCAGTACTTC. It encodes CASRKAGAEYEQYF.

This clonotype appeared many times. J is TRBJ2-7 and V is TRBV6-5; maybe TRBD2 (5 bases). The CDR3 runs to 15 residues. V lost 0 bases, J lost 0 bases, and 9 bases lay in between. Germline V gene data show CDR1 as MNHEY and CDR2 as SVGAGI. Written as DNA, the CDR3 is TGTGCCAGCAGTTACTCAGCGGTGAGCTCCTACGAGCAGTACTTC. Translation: CASSYSAVSSYEQYF.

V usage is TRBV11-1 and J usage is TRBJ2-2, with 8 positions matching TRBD2. Germline CDR1 and CDR2: SGHAT and FQDESV (reference sequence). V was clipped by 3 bases and J by 6 bases; unmatched bases: 3. The CDR3 is 14 residues long. The CDR3, as DNA: TGTGCCAGCAGCTTGACGGGAGGGGCCGGGGAGCTGTTTTTT. Translated, it gives CASSLTGGAGELFF. The full variable domain, completed using reference TRBV11-1 and TRBJ2-2, is EAEVAQSPRYKITEKSQAVAFWCDPISGHATLYWYRQILGQGPELLVQFQDESVVDDSQLPKDRFSAERLKGVDSTLKIQPAELGDSAMYLCASSLTGGAGELFFGEGSRLTVL.

This clonotype appeared many times. The J gene is TRBJ2-7, the V gene TRBV29-1; TRBD2 aligns across 8 bases. V lost 5 bases to trimming and J lost 4 bases; unmatched junction nucleotides: 4. Germline V gene sequence: CDR1 SQVTM, CDR2 ANQGSEA. The CDR3 sequence is 12 residues long. The CDR3 DNA reads as TGCAGCGTTCGGGGGGGGCCTTACGAGCAGTACTTC. Amino acids: CSVRGGPYEQYF.

The sample holds many counts of this clonotype. The V gene is TRBV29-1, the J gene TRBJ1-1; TRBD1 is a possible D gene (6 bases). This CDR3 region has 14 residues. Looked up from germline, CDR1 is SQVTM and CDR2 is ANQGSEA. The ends were cut back, 8 bases at V and 0 bases at J, with 16 bases in the middle. CDR3 nucleotides: TGCAGCTCTGCCGGCGGACAGCTGAACACTGAAGCTTTCTTT. It is translated as CSSAGGQLNTEAFF. The variable domain in full, completed from reference TRBV29-1 and TRBJ1-1, reads SAVISQKPSRDICQRGTSLTIQCQVDSQVTMMFWYRQQPGQSLTLIATANQGSEATYESGFVIDKFPISRPNLTFSTLTVSNMSPEDSSIYLCSSAGGQLNTEAFFGQGTRLTVV.

This clonotype was counted ten times or more. Here the CDR3 reads CSVDRGAGTDTQYF. In nucleotides, the CDR3 is TGCAGCGTTGATCGGGGGGCTGGCACAGATACGCAGTATTTT. The chain uses TRBV29-1 and TRBJ2-3; maybe TRBD2 (7 bases). This CDR3 is built from 14 residues. V gave up 3 bases and J gave up 1 base, with 11 bases separating them. Germline-derived CDR1 and CDR2 are SQVTM and ANQGSEA.

This clonotype was found many times. The chain combines TRBV4-1 with TRBJ1-5; D gene ambiguous. V was cut by 4 bases and J by 2 bases, with 9 bases left in between. Germline assignment: CDR1 MGHRA and CDR2 YSYEKL. This CDR3 is 14 amino acids long. CDR3 sequence reads: CASSPAGGNQPQHF. CDR3 DNA: TGCGCCAGCAGCCCGGCAGGTGGCAATCAGCCCCAGCATTTT.

On this clonotype itself: A far larger clone is off by one base, so a read error is likely. This chain connects TRBV6-4 to TRBJ2-5; D remains unclear. The CDR3 has 16 amino acids. V was cut by 3 bases and J by 2 bases, with 16 bases left in between. Germline V gene data show CDR1 as MRHNA and CDR2 as SNTAGT. The CDR3: CASSESSFSSQETQYF. Written as DNA, the CDR3 is TGTGCCAGCAGTGAGTCCTCCTTTAGCAGTCAAGAGACCCAGTACTTC.

The V call is TRBV19, the J call TRBJ2-4; perhaps TRBD1 as D (5 bases). Trimming took 8 bases from V and 5 from J, leaving 10 bases between them. CDR1 and CDR2 from the germline V gene are LNHDA and SQIVND (reference sequence). This CDR3 is built from 12 residues. CDR3 nucleotides: TGTGCCAGTGGTCAGGGCCAAAACATTCAGTACTTC. Translation gives CASGQGQNIQYF. Filled out from reference TRBV19 and TRBJ2-4, the complete variable domain reads DGGITQSPKYLFRKEGQNVTLSCEQNLNHDAMYWYRQDPGQGLRLIYYSQIVNDFQKGDIAEGYSVSREKKESFPLTVTSAQKNPTAFYLCASGQGQNIQYFGAGTRLSVL.

The table lists this clonotype with many counts. The V and J genes are TRBV11-2 and TRBJ2-4; D call uncertain. Deletions cut 1 base from V and 0 bases from J, with 4 bases between. The CDR3 length is 14 residues. Germline V gene data show CDR1 as SGHAT and CDR2 as FQNNGV. CDR3: CASSLGTAKNIQYF. The CDR3 DNA reads as TGTGCCAGCAGCTTAGGGACAGCCAAAAACATTCAGTACTTC.

This CDR3 reads CASSEILAGIYNEQFF. The CDR3 DNA is TGCGCCAGCAGTGAGATACTAGCGGGAATTTATAATGAGCAGTTCTTC. The rearrangement uses TRBV10-2 and TRBJ2-1; 10 bases line up with TRBD2. Germline V gives CDR1 WSHSY, CDR2 SAAADI. The CDR3 covers 16 residues. Trimming took 2 bases from V and 7 from J; bases not matched to a gene: 8.

Points on this clonotype: With a much larger clone just one base away, this may be a read error. The V gene is TRBV20-1, the J gene TRBJ2-2; 7 nucleotides line up with TRBD1. This CDR3 has 14 amino acids. Per the germline V gene, CDR1 is DFQATT and CDR2 is SNEGSKA (reference sequence). J gave up 3 bases and V 4 bases, and 5 bases lay outside the gene matches. In DNA form, the CDR3 reads TGCAGTGCTAAGGGACAGACGCACACCGGGGAGCTGTTTTTT. Its protein is CSAKGQTHTGELFF.

In this sample, this clonotype turned up many times. The chain links TRBV5-1 to TRBJ2-4; D is perhaps TRBD2 (6 bases). The V gene's germline CDR1 is SGHRS and CDR2 YFSETQ. V lost 2 bases and J 2 bases, leaving 17 bases between the germline ends. This CDR3 comprises 17 residues. Written as DNA, the CDR3 is TGCGCCAGCAGCTTTACCCCTAGCGATGGGACCAAAAACATTCAGTACTTC. Encoded protein: CASSFTPSDGTKNIQYF.

This clonotype was found many times. The chain recombines TRBV20-1 with TRBJ2-7; D tentatively fits TRBD1 or TRBD2 (5 bases each). The V end was cut by 6 bases, the J end by 0 bases, with 9 bases between. This CDR3 is 12 amino acids long. Germline CDR1 and CDR2: DFQATT and SNEGSKA (reference sequence). CDR3 coding DNA: TGCAGTGCCGGGACGGTCTCCTACGAGCAGTACTTC. Residues: CSAGTVSYEQYF.